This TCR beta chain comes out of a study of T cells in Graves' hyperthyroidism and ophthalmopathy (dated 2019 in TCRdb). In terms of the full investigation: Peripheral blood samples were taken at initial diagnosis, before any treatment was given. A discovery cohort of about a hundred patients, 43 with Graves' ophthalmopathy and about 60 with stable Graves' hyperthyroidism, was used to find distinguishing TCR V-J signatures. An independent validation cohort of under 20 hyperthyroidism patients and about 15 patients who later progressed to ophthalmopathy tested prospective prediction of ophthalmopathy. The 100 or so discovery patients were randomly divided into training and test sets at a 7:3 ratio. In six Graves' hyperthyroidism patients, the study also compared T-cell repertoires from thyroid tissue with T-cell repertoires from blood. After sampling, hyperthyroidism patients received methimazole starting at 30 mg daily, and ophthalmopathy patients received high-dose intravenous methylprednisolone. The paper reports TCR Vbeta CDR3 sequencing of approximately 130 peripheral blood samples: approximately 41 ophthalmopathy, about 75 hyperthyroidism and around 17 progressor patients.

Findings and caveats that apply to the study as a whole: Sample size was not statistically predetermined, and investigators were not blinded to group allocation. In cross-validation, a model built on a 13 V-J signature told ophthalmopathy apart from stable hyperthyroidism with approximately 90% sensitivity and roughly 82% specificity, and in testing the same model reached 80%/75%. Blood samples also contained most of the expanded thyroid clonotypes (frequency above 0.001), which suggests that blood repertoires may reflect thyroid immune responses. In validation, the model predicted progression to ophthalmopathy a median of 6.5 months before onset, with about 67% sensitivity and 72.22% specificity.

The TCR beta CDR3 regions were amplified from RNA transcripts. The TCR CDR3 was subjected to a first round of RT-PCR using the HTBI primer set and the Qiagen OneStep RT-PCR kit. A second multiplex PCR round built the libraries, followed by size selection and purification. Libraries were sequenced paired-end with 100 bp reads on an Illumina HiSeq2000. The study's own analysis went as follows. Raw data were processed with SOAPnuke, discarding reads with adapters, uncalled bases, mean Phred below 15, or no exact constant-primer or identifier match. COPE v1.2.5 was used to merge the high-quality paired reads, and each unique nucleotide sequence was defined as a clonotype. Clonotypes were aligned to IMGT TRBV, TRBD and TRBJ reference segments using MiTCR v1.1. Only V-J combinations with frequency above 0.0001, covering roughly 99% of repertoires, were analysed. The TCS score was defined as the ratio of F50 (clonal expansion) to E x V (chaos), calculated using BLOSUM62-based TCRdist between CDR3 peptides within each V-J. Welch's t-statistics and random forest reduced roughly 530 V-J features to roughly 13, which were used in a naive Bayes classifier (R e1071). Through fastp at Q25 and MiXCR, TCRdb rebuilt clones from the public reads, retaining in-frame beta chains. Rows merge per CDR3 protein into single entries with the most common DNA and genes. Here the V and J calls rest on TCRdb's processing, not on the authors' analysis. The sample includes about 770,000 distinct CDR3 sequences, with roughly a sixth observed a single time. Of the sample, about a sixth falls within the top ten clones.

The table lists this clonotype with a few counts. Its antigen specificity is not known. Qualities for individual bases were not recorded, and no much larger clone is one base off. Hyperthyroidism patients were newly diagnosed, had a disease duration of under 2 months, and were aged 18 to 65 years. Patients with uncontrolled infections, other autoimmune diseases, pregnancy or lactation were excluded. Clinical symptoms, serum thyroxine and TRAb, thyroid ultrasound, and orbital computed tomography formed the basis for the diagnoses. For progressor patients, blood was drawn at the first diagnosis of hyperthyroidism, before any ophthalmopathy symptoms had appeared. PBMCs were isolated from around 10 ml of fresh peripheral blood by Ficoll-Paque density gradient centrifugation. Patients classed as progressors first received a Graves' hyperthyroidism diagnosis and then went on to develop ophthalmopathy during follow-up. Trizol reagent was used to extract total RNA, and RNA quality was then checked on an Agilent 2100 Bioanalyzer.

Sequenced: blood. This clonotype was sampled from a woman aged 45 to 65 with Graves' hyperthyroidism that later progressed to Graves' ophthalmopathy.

CDR3 loop: CSVENRANYGYTF. The nucleotides are TGCAGCGTTGAAAACAGGGCTAACTATGGCTACACCTTC. The sequence joins TRBV29-1 to TRBJ1-2, with TRBD1 perhaps the D gene, on 6 matching bases. V loses 2 bases, J loses 0 bases, and the germline ends lie 7 bases apart. Its CDR3 holds 13 amino acids, cysteine through phenylalanine. The DNA shown is the 39-base CDR3, in frame from base 1. CDR1 SQVTM and CDR2 ANQGSEA are derived from the germline V gene.